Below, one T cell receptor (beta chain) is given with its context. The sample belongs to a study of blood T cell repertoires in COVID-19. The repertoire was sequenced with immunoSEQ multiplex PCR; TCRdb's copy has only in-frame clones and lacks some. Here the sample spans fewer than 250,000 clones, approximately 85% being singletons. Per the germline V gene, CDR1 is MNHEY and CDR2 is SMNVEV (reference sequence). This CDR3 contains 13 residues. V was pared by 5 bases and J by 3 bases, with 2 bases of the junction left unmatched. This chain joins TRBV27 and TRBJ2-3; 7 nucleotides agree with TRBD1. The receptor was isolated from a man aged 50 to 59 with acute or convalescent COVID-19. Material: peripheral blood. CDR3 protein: CASSQQGTDTQYF. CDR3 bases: TGTGCCAGCAGTCAACAGGGGACAGATACGCAGTATTTT.